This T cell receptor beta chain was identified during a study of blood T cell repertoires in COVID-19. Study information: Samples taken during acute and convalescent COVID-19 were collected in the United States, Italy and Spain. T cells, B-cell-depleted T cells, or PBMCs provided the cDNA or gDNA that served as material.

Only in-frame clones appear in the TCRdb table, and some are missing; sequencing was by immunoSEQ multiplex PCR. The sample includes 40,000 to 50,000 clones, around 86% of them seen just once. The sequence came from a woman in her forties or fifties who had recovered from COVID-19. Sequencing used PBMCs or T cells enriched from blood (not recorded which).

This chain's CDR3 is CASSLEPYEQYF. CDR3 nucleotide sequence: TGTGCCAGCAGCTTGGAGCCTTACGAGCAGTACTTC. The J gene is TRBJ2-7, the V gene TRBV5-6; no firm D call. This CDR3 spans 12 amino acids. The V and J ends lost 0 bases and 4 bases respectively, with 5 bases between them. Per the germline V gene, CDR1 is SGHDT and CDR2 is YYEEEE.